A selection of T cell receptor delta chains follows, all from one sample in a study of gamma-delta chains in newborns, infants, children. TCRdb processed the reads again with the CATT caller. The sample shows around 2,300 delta-chain clones, 1% of them seen only once. Sample: blood. The receptors were gathered from a child who was a newborn, infant or young child, either healthy, febrile or measles-vaccinated (not recorded which). Each CDR3 is given without its conserved first and last residue. Only part of the rows carry a size: once, few, many, or a class if the clone is expanded.

TRDV2 large ACDNLLGDTPPSSWDTRQMF
TRDV2 medium-sized ACDILGDTWDTRQMF
TRDV2 few ACDNVGGLVAPYTDNLI
TRDV2 medium-sized ACDTVIGGYASSWDTRQMF
TRDV2 large ACDTVGGGYARALTAQLF
TRAV29/DV5 medium-sized AASYWGILTAQLF
TRDV2 large ACDTAGGYSWDTRQMF
TRDV2 - ATRGRGGIPTAQLF
TRDV2 large ACDTLPYWGMDITAQLF
TRDV2 large ACDWGSSWDTRQMF
TRDV2 - ACDTLGATLTWDTRQMF
TRDV1 few ALGESVLWGIRKALTAQLF
TRDV1 - ALGEGFLPTYGGYGGNTDKLI
TRDV2 large ACDTYWGIQSSWDTRQMF
TRDV2 - ACDPLGDTGRQMF
TRDV2 - ATRGRGGIPTAQLF
TRDV2 few ACDTVLGDTPWDTRRMF
TRDV2 - ACGPLTGGYRALTAQLF
TRDV2 large ACDKTGGYGTWDTRQMF
TRDV2 few ACDSLGDTAQLF
TRDV2 medium-sized ACDTVLGDRLSWDTRQMF
TRDV2 few AYETGNWGSSWDTRQMF
TRDV2 medium-sized ACDTVGVGDTGSWDTRQMF
TRDV2 medium-sized ACDTAVLGDSPTWDTRQMF
TRDV2 few ACDILGEASWDTRQMF
TRDV2 large ACDILGDTLTAQLF
TRDV2 few ACDTLGFSSWDTRQMF
TRDV2 few ACDRSTGGYWDTRQKF
TRDV2 few ACDTVLGDSWDNRQMF
TRDV2 large ACDVLGTDSSWDTRQMF
TRDV2 medium-sized ACDALLGDTYTDKLI
TRDV2 - ACDTVLGDTHNSWDTRQMF
TRDV2 medium-sized ACDTVGDSSSWDTRQMF
TRDV2 large ACDTVGLGDTLSRSWDTRQMF
TRDV2 medium-sized ACDTLSHWDTRQMF
TRDV2 medium-sized ACDVLGDTRGDKLI
TRDV2 large ACDYWGSSWDTRQMF